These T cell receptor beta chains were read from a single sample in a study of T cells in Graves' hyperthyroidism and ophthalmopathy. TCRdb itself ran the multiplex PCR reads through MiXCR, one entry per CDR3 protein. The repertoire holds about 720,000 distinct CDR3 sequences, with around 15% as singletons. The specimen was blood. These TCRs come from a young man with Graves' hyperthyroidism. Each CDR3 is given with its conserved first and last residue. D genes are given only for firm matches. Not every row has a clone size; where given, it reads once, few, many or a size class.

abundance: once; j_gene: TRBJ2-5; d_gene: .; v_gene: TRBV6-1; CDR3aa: CASSEPGDVGGRQETQYF; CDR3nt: TGTGCCAGCAGTGAACCTGGGGATGTGGGAGGAAGGCAAGAGACCCAGTACTTC
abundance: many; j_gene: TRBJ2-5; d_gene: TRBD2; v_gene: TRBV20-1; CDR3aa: CSASQSGRRETQYF; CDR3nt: TGCAGTGCTAGTCAGAGCGGGAGGCGGGAGACCCAGTACTTC
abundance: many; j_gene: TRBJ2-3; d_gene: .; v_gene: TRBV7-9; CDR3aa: CASSSRLVASDTQYF; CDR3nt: TGTGCCAGCAGCTCAAGACTAGTCGCGTCGGATACGCAGTATTTT
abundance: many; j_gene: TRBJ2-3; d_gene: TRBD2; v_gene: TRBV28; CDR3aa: CASSGSSGRTDTQYF; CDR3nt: TGTGCCAGCAGTGGGTCTAGCGGGAGAACGGATACGCAGTATTTT
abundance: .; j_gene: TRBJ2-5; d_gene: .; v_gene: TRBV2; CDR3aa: CASSEGPSGLRGETQYF; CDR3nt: TGTGCCAGCAGTGAAGGGCCCTCGGGCCTAAGGGGAGAGACCCAGTACTTC
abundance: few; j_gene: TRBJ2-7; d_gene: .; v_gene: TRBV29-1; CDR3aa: CSVGHTSYEQYF; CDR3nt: TGCAGCGTCGGACACACCAGCTACGAGCAGTACTTC
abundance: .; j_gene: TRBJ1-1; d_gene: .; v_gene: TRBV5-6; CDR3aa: CASSLASGLTEAFF; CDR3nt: TGTGCCAGCAGCTTGGCCTCGGGGCTCACTGAAGCTTTCTTT
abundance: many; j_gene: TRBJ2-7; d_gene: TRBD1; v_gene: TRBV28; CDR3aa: CASSPLPGQGYEQYF; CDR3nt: TGTGCCAGCAGCCCCCTCCCGGGACAGGGCTACGAGCAGTACTTC
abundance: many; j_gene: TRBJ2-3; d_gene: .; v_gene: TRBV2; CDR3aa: CASLRPTDTQYF; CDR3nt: TGTGCCAGCCTCCGACCCACAGATACGCAGTATTTT
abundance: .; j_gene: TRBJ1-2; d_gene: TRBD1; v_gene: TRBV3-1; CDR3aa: CASSPRTGPWFRTF; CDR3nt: TGTGCCAGCAGCCCAAGGACAGGTCCGTGGTTTCGCACCTTC
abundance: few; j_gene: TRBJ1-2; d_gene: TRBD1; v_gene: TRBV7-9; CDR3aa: CASSLGLGDRELGGYTF; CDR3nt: TGTGCCAGCAGCTTAGGGCTGGGGGACAGGGAACTTGGTGGCTACACCTTC
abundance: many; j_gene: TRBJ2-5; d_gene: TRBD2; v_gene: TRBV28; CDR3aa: CASRTKGLAGPQETQYF; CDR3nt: TGTGCCAGCCGTACGAAGGGACTAGCGGGACCCCAAGAGACCCAGTACTTC
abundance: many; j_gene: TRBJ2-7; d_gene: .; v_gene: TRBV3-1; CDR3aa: CASSQELGRTPIYEQYF; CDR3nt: TGTGCCAGCAGCCAAGAATTGGGTAGGACGCCGATCTACGAGCAGTACTTC
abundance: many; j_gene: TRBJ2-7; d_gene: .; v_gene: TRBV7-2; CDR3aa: CASSQAFRGSRYEQYF; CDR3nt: TGTGCCAGCAGCCAGGCTTTCCGAGGGAGTCGGTACGAGCAGTACTTC
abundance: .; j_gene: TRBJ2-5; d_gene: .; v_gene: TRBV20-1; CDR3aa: CSAPTGGPQETQYF; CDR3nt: TGCAGTGCTCCAACGGGGGGCCCACAAGAGACCCAGTACTTC
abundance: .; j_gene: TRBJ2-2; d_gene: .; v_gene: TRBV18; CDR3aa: CASSRDRGPGELFF; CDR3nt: TGTGCCAGCTCAAGGGACCGGGGTCCCGGGGAACTGTTTTTT
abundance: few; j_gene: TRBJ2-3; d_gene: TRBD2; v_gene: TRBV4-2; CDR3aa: CASSQDWTSPDTQYF; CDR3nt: TGTGCCAGCAGCCAAGATTGGACTAGTCCAGATACGCAGTATTTT
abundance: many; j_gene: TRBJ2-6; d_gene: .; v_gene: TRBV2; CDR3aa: CASSATGPSGANVLTF; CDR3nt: TGTGCCAGCAGCGCAACAGGTCCCTCTGGGGCCAACGTCCTGACTTTC
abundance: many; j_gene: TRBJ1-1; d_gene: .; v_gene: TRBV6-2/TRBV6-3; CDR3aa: CASTPTGGRNTEAFF; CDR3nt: TGTGCCAGCACCCCGACGGGGGGACGGAACACTGAAGCTTTCTTT
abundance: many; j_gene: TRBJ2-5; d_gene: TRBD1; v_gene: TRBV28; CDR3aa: CASSHRGTGGETQYF; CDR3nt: TGTGCCAGCAGTCACCGGGGGACAGGGGGTGAGACCCAGTACTTC
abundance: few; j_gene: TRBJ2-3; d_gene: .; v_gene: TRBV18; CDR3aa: CASSIPATDTQYF; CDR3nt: TGTGCCAGCTCAATCCCAGCCACAGATACGCAGTATTTT
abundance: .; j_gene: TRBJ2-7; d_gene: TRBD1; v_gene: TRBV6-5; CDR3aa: CASRLTGAISYEQYF; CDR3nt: TGTGCCAGCAGGTTAACAGGGGCCATCTCCTACGAGCAGTACTTC
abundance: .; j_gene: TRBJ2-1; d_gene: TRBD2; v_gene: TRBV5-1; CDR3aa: CASSLVAGGPGGNEQFF; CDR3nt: TGCGCCAGCAGCTTGGTAGCGGGAGGGCCGGGAGGCAATGAGCAGTTCTTC
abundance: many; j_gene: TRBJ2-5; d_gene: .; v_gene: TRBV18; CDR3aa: CASSPRVSQETQYF; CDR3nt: TGTGCCAGCTCACCACGGGTGTCCCAAGAGACCCAGTACTTC
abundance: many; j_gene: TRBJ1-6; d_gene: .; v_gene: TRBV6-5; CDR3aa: CASSYRDGGDSPLHF; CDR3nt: TGTGCCAGCAGTTACCGCGACGGAGGGGATTCACCCCTCCACTTT
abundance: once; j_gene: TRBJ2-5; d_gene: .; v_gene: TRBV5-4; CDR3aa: CASSFSGETGETQYF; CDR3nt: TGTGCCAGCAGCTTTTCGGGGGAGACGGGGGAGACCCAGTACTTC
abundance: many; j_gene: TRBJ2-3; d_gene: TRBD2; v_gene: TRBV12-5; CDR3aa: CASGLGTSRTDTQYF; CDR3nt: TGTGCTAGTGGTTTGGGGACTAGCAGGACAGATACGCAGTATTTT
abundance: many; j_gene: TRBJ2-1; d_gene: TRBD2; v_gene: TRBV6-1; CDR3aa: CASSSFLAGGPRQFF; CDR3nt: TGTGCCAGCAGTTCCTTCCTAGCGGGAGGGCCTCGGCAGTTCTTC
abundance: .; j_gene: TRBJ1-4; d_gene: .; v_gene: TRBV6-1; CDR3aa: CASKSGAVNEKLFF; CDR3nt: TGTGCCAGCAAAAGTGGGGCTGTAAATGAAAAACTGTTTTTT
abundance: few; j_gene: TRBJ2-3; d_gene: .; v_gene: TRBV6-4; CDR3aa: CASSESPERTDTQYF; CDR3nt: TGTGCCAGCAGTGAGAGCCCCGAGAGAACAGATACGCAGTATTTT
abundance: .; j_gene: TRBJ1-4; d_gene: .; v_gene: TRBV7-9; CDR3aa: CASSSIGLSEKLFF; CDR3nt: TGTGCCAGCAGTTCCATAGGACTCAGTGAAAAACTGTTTTTT
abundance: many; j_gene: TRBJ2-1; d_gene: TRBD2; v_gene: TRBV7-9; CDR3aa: CASSFSGRAYNEQFF; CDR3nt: TGTGCCAGCAGCTTTAGCGGGAGAGCCTACAATGAGCAGTTCTTC
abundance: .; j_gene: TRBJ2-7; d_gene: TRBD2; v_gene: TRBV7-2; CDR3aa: CASSGIAGGPQVWSYEQYF; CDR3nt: TGTGCCAGCAGCGGAATAGCGGGAGGGCCCCAAGTCTGGTCCTACGAGCAGTACTTC
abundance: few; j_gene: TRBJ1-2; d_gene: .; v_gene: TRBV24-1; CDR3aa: CATSETSRDYGYTF; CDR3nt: TGTGCCACCAGTGAGACGTCGAGGGACTATGGCTACACCTTC
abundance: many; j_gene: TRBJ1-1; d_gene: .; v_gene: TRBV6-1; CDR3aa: CASRSQGNTEAFF; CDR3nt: TGTGCCAGCAGGTCACAGGGGAACACTGAAGCTTTCTTT
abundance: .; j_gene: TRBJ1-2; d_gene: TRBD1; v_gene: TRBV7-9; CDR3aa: CASSLTAGGAGYTF; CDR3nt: TGTGCCAGCAGCTTAACGGCAGGGGGCGCTGGCTACACCTTC